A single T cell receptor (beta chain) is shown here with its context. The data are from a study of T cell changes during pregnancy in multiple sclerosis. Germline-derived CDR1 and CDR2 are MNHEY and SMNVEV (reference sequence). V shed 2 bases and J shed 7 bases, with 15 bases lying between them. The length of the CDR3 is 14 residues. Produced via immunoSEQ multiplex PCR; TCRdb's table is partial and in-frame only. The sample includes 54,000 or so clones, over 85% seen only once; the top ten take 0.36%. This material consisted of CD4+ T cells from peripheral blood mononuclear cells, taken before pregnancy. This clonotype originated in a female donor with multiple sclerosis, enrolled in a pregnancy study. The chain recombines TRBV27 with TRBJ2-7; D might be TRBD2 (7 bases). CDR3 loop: CASSLKGGLNEQYF. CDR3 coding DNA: TGTGCCAGCAGTTTAAAGGGGGGGCTCAATGAGCAGTACTTC.